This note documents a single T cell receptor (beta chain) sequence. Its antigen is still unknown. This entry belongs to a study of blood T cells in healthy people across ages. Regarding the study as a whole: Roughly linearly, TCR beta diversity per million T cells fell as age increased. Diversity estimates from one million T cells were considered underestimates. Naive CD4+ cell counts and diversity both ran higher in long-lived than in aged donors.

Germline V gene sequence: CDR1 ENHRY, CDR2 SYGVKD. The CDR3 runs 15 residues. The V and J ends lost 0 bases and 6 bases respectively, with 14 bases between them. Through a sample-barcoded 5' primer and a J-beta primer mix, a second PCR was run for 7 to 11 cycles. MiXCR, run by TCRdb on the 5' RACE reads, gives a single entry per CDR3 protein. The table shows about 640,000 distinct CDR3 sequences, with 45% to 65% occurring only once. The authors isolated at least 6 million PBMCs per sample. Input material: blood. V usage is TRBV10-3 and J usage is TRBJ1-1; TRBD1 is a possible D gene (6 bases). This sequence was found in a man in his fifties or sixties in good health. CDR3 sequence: CAISESNRVRAEAFF. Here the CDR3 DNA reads TGTGCCATCAGTGAGTCGAACAGGGTTCGGGCTGAAGCTTTCTTT.